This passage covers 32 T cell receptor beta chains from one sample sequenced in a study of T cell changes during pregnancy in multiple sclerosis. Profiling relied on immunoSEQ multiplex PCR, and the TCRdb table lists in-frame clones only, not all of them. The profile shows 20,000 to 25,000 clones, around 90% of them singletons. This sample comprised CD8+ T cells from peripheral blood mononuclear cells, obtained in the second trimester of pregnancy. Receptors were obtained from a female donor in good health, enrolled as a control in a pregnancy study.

CDR3 sequence (DNA): TGTGCCAGTAGTCTACATTCGACTAGCGGGGTCTACAATGAGCAGTTCTTC. This encodes CASSLHSTSGVYNEQFF. J is TRBJ2-1 and V is TRBV19; 11 bases fit TRBD2. CDR1 is LNHDA, CDR2 SQIVND, per germline (reference sequence). This CDR3 has 17 residues. V lost 5 bases to trimming and J lost 3 bases; unmatched junction nucleotides: 9.

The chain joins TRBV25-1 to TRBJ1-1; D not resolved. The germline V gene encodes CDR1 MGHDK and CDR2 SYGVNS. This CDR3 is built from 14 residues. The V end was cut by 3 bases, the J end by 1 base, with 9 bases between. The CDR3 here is CASSEARGNTEAFF. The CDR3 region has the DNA TGTGCCAGCAGTGAGGCCCGGGGGAACACTGAAGCTTTCTTT.

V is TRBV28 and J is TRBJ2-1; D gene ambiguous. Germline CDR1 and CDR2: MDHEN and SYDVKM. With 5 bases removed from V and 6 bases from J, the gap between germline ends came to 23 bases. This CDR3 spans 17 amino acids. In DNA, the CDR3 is TGTGCCAGCAGTAGTTTAGGCGTCGAGGAGCTGAGCAATGAGCAGTTCTTC. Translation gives CASSSLGVEELSNEQFF.

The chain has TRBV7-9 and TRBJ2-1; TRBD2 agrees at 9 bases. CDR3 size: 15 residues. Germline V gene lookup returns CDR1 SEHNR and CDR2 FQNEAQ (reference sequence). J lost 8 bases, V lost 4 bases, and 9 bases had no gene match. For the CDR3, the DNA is TGTGCCAGCAGCTCCTGGCCTAGCGGGACCCATGAGCAGTTCTTC. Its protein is CASSSWPSGTHEQFF.

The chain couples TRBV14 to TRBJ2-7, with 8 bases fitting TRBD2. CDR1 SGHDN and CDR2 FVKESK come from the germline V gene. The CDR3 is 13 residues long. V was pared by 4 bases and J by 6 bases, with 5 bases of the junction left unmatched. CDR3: CASSPGGGVEQYF. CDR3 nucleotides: TGTGCCAGCAGCCCGGGGGGGGGCGTCGAGCAGTACTTC.

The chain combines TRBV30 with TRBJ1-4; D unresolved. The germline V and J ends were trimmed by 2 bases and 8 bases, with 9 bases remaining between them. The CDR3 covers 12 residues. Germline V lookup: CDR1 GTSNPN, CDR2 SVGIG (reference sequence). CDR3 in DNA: TGTGCCTGGAGTACCCTCCAGGAAAAACTGTTTTTT. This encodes CAWSTLQEKLFF.

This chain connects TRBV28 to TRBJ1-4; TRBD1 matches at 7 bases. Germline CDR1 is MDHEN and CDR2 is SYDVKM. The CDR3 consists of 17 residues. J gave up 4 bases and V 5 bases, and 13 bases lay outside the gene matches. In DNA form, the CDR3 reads TGTGCCAGCAGTCTCCCGCGCATATACAGGGGTAATGAAAAACTGTTTTTT. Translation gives CASSLPRIYRGNEKLFF.

Written as DNA, the CDR3 is TGTGCCAGCAGCACTAGCGGCTACGAGCAGTACTTC. The encoded protein is CASSTSGYEQYF. The chain recombines TRBV7-8 with TRBJ2-7; 8 bases map to TRBD2. Looked up from germline, CDR1 is SGHVS and CDR2 is FQNEAQ. V lost 5 bases, J lost 3 bases, and 0 bases stayed unmatched. The CDR3 contains 12 residues. The full variable domain, its missing parts supplied by reference TRBV7-8 and TRBJ2-7, is GAGVSQSPRYKVAKRGQDVALRCDPISGHVSLFWYQQALGQGPEFLTYFQNEAQLDKSGLPSDRFFAERPEGSVSTLKIQRTQQEDSAVYLCASSTSGYEQYFGPGTRLTVT.

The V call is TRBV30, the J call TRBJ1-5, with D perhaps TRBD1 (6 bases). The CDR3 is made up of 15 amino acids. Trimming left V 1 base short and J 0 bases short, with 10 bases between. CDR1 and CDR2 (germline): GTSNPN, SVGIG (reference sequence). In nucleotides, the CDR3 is TGTGCCTGGAGTGGGAGGACAGCTAGCAATCAGCCCCAGCATTTT. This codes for CAWSGRTASNQPQHF.

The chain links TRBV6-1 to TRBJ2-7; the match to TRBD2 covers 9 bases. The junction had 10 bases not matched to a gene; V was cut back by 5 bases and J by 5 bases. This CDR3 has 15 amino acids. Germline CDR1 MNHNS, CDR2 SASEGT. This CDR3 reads CASSIGNSGSDEQYF. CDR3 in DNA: TGTGCCAGCAGTATTGGAAATAGCGGGAGCGACGAGCAGTACTTC.

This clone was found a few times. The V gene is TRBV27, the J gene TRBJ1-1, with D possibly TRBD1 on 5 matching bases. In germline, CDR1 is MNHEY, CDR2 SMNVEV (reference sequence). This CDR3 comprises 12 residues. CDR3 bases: TGTGTCTCAGGGAGGACGAACACTGAAGCTTTCTTT. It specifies CVSGRTNTEAFF.

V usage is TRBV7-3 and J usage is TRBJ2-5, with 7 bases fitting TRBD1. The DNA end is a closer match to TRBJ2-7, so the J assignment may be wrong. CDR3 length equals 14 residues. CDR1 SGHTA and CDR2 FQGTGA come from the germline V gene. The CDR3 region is CASSLRGGGHEQYF. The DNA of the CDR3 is TGTGCCAGCAGCTTAAGAGGGGGCGGGCACGAGCAGTACTTC.

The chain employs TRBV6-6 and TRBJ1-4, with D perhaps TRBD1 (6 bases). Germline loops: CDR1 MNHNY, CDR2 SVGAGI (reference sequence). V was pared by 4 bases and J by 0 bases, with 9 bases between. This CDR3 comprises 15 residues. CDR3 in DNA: TGTGCCAGCAGTTCCGGGACACCAACTAATGAAAAACTGTTTTTT. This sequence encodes CASSSGTPTNEKLFF.

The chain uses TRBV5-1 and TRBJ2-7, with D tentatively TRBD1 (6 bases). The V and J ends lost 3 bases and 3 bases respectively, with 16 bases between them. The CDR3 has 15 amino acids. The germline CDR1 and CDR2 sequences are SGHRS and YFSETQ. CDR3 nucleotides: TGCGCCAGCAGCTGGTTGGGGGCTGGGGACTACGAGCAGTACTTC. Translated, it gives CASSWLGAGDYEQYF.

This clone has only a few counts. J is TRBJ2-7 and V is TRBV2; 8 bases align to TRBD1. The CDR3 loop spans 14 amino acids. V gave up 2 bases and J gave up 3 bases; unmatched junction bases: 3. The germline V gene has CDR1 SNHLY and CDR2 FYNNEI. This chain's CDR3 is CASSERTGIYEQYF. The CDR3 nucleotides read TGTGCCAGCAGTGAAAGGACAGGGATCTACGAGCAGTACTTC.

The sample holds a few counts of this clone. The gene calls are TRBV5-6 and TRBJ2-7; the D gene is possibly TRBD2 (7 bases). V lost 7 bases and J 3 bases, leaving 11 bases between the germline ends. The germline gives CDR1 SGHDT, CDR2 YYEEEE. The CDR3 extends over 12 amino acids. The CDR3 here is CASRGAHYEQYF. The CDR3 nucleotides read TGTGCCAGCCGGGGGGCCCACTACGAGCAGTACTTC.

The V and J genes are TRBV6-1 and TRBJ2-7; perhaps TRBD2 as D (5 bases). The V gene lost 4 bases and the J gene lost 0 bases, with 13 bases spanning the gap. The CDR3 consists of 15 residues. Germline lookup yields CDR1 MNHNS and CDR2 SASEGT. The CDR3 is CASSGSPEGSYEQYF. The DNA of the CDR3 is TGTGCCAGCAGTGGAAGTCCTGAGGGCTCCTACGAGCAGTACTTC.

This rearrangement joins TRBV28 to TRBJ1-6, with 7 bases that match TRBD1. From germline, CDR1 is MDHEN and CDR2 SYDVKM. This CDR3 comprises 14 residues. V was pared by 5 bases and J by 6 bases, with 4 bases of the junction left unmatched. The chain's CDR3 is CASSTDRVNSPLHF. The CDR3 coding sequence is TGTGCCAGCAGTACCGACAGGGTTAATTCACCCCTCCACTTT. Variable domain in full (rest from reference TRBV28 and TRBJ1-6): DVKVTQSSRYLVKRTGEKVFLECVQDMDHENMFWYRQDPGLGLRLIYFSYDVKMKEKGDIPEGYSVSREKKERFSLILESASTNQTSMYLCASSTDRVNSPLHFGNGTRLTVT.

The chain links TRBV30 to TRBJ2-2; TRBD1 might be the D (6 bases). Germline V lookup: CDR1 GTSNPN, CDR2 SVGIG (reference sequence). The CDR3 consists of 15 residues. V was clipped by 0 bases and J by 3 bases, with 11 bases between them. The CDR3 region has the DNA TGTGCCTGGAGTGTAGAGGACAGAGACACCGGGGAGCTGTTTTTT. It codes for CAWSVEDRDTGELFF.

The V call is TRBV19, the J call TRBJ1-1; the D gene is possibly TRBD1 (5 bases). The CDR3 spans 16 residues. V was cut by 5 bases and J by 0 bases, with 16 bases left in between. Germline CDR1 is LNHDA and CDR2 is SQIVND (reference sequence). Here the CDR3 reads CASSVGRQGLNTEAFF. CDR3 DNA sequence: TGTGCCAGTAGTGTTGGGCGGCAGGGCTTGAACACTGAAGCTTTCTTT. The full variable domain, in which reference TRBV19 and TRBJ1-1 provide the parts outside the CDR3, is DGGITQSPKYLFRKEGQNVTLSCEQNLNHDAMYWYRQDPGQGLRLIYYSQIVNDFQKGDIAEGYSVSREKKESFPLTVTSAQKNPTAFYLCASSVGRQGLNTEAFFGQGTRLTVV.

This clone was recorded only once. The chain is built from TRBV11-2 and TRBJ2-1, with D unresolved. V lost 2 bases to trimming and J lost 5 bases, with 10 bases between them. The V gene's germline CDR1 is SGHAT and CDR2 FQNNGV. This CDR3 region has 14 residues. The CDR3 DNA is TGTGCCAGCAGCTTATTTGGGCGTGACAATGAGCAGTTCTTC. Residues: CASSLFGRDNEQFF.

The CDR3 protein is CASSLSPGTTTDTQYF. The CDR3 DNA sequence: TGTGCCAGCAGCTTATCTCCCGGGACTACCACAGATACGCAGTATTTT. This chain links TRBV11-1 with TRBJ2-3; 7 bases agree with TRBD2. Germline assignment: CDR1 SGHAT and CDR2 FQDESV (reference sequence). The CDR3 spans 16 residues. The ends lost 2 bases at V and 2 bases at J; junction bases unmatched: 7.

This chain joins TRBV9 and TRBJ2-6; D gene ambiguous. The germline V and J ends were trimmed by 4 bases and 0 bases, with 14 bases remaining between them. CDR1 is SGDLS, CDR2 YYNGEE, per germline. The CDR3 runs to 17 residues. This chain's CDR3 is CASSTPRDSSGANVLTF. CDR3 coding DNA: TGTGCCAGCAGCACCCCGCGAGATAGCTCTGGGGCCAACGTCCTGACTTTC.

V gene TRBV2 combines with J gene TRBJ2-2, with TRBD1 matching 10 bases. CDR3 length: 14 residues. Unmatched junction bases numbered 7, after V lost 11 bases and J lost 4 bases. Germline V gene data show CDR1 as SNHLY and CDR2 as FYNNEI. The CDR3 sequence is CAGGTGDSTGELFF. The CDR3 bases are TGTGCCGGGGGGACAGGGGACAGCACCGGGGAGCTGTTTTTT.

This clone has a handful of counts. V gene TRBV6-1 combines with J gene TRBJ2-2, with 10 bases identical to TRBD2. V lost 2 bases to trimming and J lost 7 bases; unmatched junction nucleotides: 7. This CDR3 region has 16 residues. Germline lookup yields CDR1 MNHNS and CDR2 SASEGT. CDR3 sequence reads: CASSELAGDGGGELFF. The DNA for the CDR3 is TGTGCCAGCAGTGAACTAGCGGGAGATGGGGGCGGGGAGCTGTTTTTT.

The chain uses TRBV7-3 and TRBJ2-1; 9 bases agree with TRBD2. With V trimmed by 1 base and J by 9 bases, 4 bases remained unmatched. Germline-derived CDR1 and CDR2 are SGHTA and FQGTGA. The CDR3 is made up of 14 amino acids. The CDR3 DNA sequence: TGTGCCAGCAGCTTAATTGTTAGCGGGAGTGAGCAGTTCTTC. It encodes CASSLIVSGSEQFF. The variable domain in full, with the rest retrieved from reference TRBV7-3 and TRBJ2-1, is GAGVSQTPSNKVTEKGKYVELRCDPISGHTALYWYRQSLGQGPEFLIYFQGTGAADDSGLPNDRFFAVRPEGSVSTLKIQRTERGDSAVYLCASSLIVSGSEQFFGPGTRLTVL.

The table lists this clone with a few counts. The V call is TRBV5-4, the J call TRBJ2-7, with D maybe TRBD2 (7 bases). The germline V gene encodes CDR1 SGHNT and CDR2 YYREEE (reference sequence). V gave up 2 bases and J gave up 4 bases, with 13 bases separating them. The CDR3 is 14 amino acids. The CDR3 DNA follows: TGTGCCAGCAGCTTTTGGGGGGGCTCTTACGAGCAGTACTTC. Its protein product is CASSFWGGSYEQYF.

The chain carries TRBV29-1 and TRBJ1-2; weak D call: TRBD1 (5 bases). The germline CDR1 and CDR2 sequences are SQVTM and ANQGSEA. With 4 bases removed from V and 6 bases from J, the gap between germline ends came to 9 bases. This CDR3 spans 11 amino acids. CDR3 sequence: CSVVSQDGYTF. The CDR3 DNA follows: TGCAGCGTTGTATCACAGGATGGCTACACCTTC.

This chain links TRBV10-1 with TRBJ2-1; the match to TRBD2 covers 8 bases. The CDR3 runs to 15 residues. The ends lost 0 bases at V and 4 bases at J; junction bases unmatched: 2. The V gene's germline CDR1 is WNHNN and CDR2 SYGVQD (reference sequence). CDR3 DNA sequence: TGCGCCAGCAGTGAGTCAGCGGGGGTTTACAATGAGCAGTTCTTC. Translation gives CASSESAGVYNEQFF.

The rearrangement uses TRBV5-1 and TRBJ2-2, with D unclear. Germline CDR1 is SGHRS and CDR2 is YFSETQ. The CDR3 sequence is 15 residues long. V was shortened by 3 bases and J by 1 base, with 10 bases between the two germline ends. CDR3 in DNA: TGCGCCAGCAGCTGGTTATCAGAGAACACCGGGGAGCTGTTTTTT. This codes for CASSWLSENTGELFF.

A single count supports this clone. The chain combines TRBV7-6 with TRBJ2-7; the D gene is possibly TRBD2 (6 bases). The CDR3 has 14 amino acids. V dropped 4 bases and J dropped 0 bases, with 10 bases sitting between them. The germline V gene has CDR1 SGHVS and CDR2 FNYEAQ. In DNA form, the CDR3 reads TGTGCCAGCAGCTCCCGGGGGAGCTCCTACGAGCAGTACTTC. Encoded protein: CASSSRGSSYEQYF.

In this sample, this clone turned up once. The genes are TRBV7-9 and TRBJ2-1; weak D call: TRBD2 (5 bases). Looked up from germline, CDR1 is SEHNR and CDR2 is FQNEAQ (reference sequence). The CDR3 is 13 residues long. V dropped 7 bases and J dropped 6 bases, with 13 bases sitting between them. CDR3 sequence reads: CASKEPEVNEQFF. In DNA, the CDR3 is TGTGCCAGCAAAGAACCGGAGGTCAATGAGCAGTTCTTC.